One T cell receptor (beta chain) is described in this entry. The length of the CDR3 is 15 residues. The J segment lost 8 bases and the V segment lost 7 bases, leaving 13 bases of the junction unmatched. CDR1 MNHNY and CDR2 SVGAGI come from the germline V gene (reference sequence). This sample is part of a study of blood T cell repertoires in COVID-19. Across the whole study: PBMCs, B-cell-depleted T cells, or T cells were the source of the cDNA or gDNA that made up the material.

Clones were read by immunoSEQ multiplex PCR, and TCRdb kept only the in-frame ones, dropping some. The table has some 370,000 clones, roughly 90% seen once; the top ten hold 0.95% to 1.5%. The receptor comes from a man between 35 and 55 years old with acute or convalescent COVID-19. The chain recombines TRBV6-6 with TRBJ1-2; 10 positions agree with TRBD1. Material for sequencing was peripheral blood. CDR3 nucleotide sequence: TGTGCCAGCATAGACCCGGGACAGGGGATTCGGGGCTACACCTTC. Its translation: CASIDPGQGIRGYTF.